A single sample gave rise to the 8 T cell receptor beta chains below, sequenced in a study of T-cell memory formation after mild COVID-19. One entry per CDR3 protein results from TCRdb running MiXCR on the 5' RACE reads. This sample has around 510,000 distinct CDR3 sequences, with roughly 20% found just once. Sequencing input: PBMCs or a T cell subset sorted from them (not recorded which). The receptors were sampled from an adult woman who had mild COVID-19 (a few samples of this study predate the infection). Cell type and time point are not known.

This clonotype was seen a few times. The V gene is TRBV5-6, the J gene TRBJ2-7; 8 nucleotides line up with TRBD1. The length of the CDR3 is 17 residues. Looked up from germline, CDR1 is SGHDT and CDR2 is YYEEEE. V lost 5 bases, J lost 1 base, and 14 bases stayed unmatched. As DNA, the CDR3 is TGTGCCAGCAGTCATTTCGCCGGGACAGGCCGTTCCTACGAGCAGTACTTC. Amino acid sequence: CASSHFAGTGRSYEQYF.

This clonotype was observed a handful of times. V is TRBV9 and J is TRBJ1-1; D is unresolved. From germline, CDR1 is SGDLS and CDR2 YYNGEE. The CDR3 length is 14 residues. V shed 7 bases and J shed 3 bases, with 16 bases lying between them. As DNA, the CDR3 is TGTGCCAGCGGACCGGGAGGGCCTTACACTGAAGCTTTCTTT. This encodes CASGPGGPYTEAFF.

The rearrangement links TRBV20-1 to TRBJ2-3, with 10 bases that match TRBD2. The CDR3 runs to 17 residues. Trimming took 4 bases from V and 2 from J; bases not matched to a gene: 12. Germline V gives CDR1 DFQATT, CDR2 SNEGSKA (reference sequence). The chain's CDR3 is CSATYRPGLAITDTQYF. The CDR3 DNA reads as TGCAGTGCTACTTACCGACCGGGACTAGCGATCACAGATACGCAGTATTTT.

This clonotype was recorded a few times. The gene calls are TRBV12-3 or TRBV12-4 and TRBJ2-2; D possibly matches TRBD1 or TRBD2 (6 bases each). The CDR3 contains 14 residues. V dropped 3 bases and J dropped 8 bases, with 13 bases sitting between them. DNA of the CDR3: TGTGCCAGCAGTTTTCCGGGGGCAGAGGGGGAGCTGTTTTTT. This encodes CASSFPGAEGELFF.

The V call is TRBV5-1, the J call TRBJ2-5; D is possibly TRBD1 (6 bases). Trimming took 4 bases from V and 1 from J, leaving 11 bases between them. The CDR3 is made up of 14 amino acids. Germline V gene data show CDR1 as SGHRS and CDR2 as YFSETQ. In nucleotides, the CDR3 is TGCGCCAGCAGCACCGACAGGAGCCAAGAGACCCAGTACTTC. This codes for CASSTDRSQETQYF.

The chain is built from TRBV6-1 and TRBJ1-2; the D is unclear. Trimming left V 2 bases short and J 7 bases short, with 11 bases between. This CDR3 has 13 residues. Germline lookup yields CDR1 MNHNS and CDR2 SASEGT. CDR3: CASSETAGGGYTF. The DNA of the CDR3 is TGTGCCAGCAGTGAAACGGCAGGAGGTGGCTACACCTTC.

In this sample, this clonotype turned up a few times. This rearrangement joins TRBV6-5 to TRBJ1-2; TRBD1 matches 7 bases. The germline V gene encodes CDR1 MNHEY and CDR2 SVGAGI. V gave up 5 bases and J gave up 6 bases; unmatched junction bases: 3. The CDR3 has 12 residues. The DNA for the CDR3 is TGTGCCAGCAGTAAACAGGGGCATGGCTACACCTTC. This encodes CASSKQGHGYTF.

The J gene is TRBJ2-3, the V gene TRBV11-2; no definite D call. The germline V and J ends were trimmed by 1 base and 3 bases, with 8 bases remaining between them. The CDR3 loop spans 14 amino acids. Germline V lookup: CDR1 SGHAT, CDR2 FQNNGV. The CDR3 region is CASSLGRPTDTQYF. Written as DNA, the CDR3 is TGTGCCAGCAGCTTAGGCAGGCCGACAGATACGCAGTATTTT.